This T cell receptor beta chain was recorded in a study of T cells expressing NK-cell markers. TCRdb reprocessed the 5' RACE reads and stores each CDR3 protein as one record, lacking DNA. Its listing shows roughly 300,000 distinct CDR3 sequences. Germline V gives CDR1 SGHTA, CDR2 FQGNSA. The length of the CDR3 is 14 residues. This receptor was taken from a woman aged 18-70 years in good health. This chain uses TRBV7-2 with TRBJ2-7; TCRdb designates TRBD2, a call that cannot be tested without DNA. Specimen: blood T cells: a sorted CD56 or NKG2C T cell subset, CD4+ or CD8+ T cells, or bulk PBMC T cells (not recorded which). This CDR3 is CASMTGGRPYEQYF.